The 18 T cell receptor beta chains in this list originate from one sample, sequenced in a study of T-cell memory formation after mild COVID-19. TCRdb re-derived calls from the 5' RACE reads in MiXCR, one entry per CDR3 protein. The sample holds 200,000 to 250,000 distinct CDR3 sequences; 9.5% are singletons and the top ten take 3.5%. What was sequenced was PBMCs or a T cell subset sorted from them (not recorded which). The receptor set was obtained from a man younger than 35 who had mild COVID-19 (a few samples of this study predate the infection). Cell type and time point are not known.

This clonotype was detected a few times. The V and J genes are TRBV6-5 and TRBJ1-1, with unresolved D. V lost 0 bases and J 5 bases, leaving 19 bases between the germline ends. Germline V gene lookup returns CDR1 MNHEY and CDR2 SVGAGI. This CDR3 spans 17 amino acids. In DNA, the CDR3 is TGTGCCAGCAGTTACTCGTCGGAGGTAGCTGTGGGAACTGAAGCTTTCTTT. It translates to CASSYSSEVAVGTEAFF.

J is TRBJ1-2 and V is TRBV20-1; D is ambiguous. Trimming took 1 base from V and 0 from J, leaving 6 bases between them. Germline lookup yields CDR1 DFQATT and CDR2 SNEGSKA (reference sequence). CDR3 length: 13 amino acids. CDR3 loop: CSARVVANYGYTF. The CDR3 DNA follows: TGCAGTGCTAGAGTGGTGGCTAACTATGGCTACACCTTC.

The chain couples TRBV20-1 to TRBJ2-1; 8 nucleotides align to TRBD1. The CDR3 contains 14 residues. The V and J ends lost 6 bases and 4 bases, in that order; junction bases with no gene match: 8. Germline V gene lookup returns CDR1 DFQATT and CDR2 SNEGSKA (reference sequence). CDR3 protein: CSAPGTGEYNEQFF. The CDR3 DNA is TGCAGTGCACCCGGGACAGGAGAATACAATGAGCAGTTCTTC.

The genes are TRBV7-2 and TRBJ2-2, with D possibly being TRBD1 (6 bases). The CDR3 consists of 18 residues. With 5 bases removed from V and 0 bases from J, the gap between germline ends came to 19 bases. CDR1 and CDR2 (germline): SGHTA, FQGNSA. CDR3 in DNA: TGTGCCAGCAGCACAATCACAAGACAGGTCTCGAACACCGGGGAGCTGTTTTTT. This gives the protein CASSTITRQVSNTGELFF. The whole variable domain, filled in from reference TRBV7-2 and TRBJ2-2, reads GAGVSQSPSNKVTEKGKDVELRCDPISGHTALYWYRQSLGQGLEFLIYFQGNSAPDKSGLPSDRFSAERTGGSVSTLTIQRTQQEDSAVYLCASSTITRQVSNTGELFFGEGSRLTVL.

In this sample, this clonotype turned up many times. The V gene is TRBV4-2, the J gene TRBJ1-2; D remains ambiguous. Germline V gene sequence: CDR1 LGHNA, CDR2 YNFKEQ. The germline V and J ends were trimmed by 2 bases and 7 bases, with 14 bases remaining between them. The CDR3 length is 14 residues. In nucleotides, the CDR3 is TGTGCCAGCAGCCAACTAGACGCAACTATTGGCTACACCTTC. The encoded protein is CASSQLDATIGYTF.

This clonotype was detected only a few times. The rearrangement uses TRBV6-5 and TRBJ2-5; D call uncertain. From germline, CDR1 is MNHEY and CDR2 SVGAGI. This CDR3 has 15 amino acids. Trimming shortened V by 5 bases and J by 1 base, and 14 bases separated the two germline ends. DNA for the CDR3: TGTGCCAGCAGTAGCCTGGACGGTATCCAAGAGACCCAGTACTTC. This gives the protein CASSSLDGIQETQYF.

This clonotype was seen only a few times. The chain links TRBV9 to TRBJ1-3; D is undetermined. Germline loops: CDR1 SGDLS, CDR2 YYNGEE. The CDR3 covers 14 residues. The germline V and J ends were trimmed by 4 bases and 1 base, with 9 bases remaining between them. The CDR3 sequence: CASSQGSSGNTIYF. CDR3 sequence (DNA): TGTGCCAGCAGCCAAGGATCTTCTGGAAACACCATATATTTT.

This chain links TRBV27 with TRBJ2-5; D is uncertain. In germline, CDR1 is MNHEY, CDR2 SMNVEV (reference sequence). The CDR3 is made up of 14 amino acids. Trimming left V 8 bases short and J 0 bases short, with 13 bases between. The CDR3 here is CASATDAYQETQYF. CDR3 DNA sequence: TGTGCCAGCGCCACGGACGCGTACCAAGAGACCCAGTACTTC.

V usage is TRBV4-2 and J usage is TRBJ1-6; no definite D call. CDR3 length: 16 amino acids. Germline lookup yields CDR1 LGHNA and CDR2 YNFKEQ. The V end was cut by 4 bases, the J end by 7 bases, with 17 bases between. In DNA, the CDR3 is TGTGCCAGCAGCCCTGACTCATCCTGGGAAAATTCACCCCTCCACTTT. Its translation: CASSPDSSWENSPLHF.

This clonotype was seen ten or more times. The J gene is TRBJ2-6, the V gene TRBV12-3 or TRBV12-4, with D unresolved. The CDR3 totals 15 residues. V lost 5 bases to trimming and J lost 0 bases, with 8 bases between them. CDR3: CASSPSVSGANVLTF. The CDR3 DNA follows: TGTGCCAGCAGTCCATCAGTCTCTGGGGCCAACGTCCTGACTTTC.

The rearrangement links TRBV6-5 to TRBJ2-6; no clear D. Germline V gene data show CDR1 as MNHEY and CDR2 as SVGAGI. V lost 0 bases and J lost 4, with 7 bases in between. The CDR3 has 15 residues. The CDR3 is CASSYSGAGANVLTF. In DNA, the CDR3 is TGTGCCAGCAGTTACTCGGGCGCCGGGGCCAACGTCCTGACTTTC.

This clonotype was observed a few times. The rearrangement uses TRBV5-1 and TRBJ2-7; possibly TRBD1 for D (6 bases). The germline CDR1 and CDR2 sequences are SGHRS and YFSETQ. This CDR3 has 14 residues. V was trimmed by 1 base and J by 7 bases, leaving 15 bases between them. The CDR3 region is CASSLKIGQKEQYF. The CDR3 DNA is TGCGCCAGCAGCTTGAAGATCGGACAGAAGGAGCAGTACTTC.

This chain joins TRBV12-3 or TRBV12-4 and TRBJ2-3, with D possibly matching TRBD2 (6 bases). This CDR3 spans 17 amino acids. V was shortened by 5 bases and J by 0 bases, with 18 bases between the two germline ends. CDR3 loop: CASSIQRDSQSTDTQYF. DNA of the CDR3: TGTGCCAGCAGTATCCAACGGGACTCCCAGAGCACAGATACGCAGTATTTT.

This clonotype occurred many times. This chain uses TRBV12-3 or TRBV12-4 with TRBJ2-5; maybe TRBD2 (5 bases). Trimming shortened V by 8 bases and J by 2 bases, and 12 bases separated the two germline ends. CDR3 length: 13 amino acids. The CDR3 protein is CASGRGEQETQYF. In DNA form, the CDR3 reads TGTGCCAGCGGCCGGGGAGAACAAGAGACCCAGTACTTC.

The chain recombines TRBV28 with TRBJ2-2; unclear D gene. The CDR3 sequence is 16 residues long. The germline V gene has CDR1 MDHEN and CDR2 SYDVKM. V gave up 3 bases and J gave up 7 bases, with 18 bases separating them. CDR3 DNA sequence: TGTGCCAGCAGTTTTTTAAGTGGGTGGCCCATCGGGGAGCTGTTTTTT. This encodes CASSFLSGWPIGELFF.

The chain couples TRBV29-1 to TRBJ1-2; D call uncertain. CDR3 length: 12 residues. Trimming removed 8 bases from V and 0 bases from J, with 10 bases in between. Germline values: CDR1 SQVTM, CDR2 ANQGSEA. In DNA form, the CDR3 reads TGCAGCTCAACGACGGCTAACTATGGCTACACCTTC. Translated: CSSTTANYGYTF.

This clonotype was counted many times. The CDR3 bases are TGTGCCAGCAGCTTAAGATCTAGCACAGATACGCAGTATTTT. This gives the protein CASSLRSSTDTQYF. This chain joins TRBV12-3 or TRBV12-4 and TRBJ2-3; D not resolved. The CDR3 is 14 residues long. V lost 6 bases to trimming and J lost 0 bases, with 10 bases between them.

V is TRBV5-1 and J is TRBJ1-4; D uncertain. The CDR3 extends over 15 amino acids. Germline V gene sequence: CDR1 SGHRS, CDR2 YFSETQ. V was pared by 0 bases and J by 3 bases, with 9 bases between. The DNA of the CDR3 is TGCGCCAGCAGCTTGGACGGTCAGTCTAATGAAAAACTGTTTTTT. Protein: CASSLDGQSNEKLFF.